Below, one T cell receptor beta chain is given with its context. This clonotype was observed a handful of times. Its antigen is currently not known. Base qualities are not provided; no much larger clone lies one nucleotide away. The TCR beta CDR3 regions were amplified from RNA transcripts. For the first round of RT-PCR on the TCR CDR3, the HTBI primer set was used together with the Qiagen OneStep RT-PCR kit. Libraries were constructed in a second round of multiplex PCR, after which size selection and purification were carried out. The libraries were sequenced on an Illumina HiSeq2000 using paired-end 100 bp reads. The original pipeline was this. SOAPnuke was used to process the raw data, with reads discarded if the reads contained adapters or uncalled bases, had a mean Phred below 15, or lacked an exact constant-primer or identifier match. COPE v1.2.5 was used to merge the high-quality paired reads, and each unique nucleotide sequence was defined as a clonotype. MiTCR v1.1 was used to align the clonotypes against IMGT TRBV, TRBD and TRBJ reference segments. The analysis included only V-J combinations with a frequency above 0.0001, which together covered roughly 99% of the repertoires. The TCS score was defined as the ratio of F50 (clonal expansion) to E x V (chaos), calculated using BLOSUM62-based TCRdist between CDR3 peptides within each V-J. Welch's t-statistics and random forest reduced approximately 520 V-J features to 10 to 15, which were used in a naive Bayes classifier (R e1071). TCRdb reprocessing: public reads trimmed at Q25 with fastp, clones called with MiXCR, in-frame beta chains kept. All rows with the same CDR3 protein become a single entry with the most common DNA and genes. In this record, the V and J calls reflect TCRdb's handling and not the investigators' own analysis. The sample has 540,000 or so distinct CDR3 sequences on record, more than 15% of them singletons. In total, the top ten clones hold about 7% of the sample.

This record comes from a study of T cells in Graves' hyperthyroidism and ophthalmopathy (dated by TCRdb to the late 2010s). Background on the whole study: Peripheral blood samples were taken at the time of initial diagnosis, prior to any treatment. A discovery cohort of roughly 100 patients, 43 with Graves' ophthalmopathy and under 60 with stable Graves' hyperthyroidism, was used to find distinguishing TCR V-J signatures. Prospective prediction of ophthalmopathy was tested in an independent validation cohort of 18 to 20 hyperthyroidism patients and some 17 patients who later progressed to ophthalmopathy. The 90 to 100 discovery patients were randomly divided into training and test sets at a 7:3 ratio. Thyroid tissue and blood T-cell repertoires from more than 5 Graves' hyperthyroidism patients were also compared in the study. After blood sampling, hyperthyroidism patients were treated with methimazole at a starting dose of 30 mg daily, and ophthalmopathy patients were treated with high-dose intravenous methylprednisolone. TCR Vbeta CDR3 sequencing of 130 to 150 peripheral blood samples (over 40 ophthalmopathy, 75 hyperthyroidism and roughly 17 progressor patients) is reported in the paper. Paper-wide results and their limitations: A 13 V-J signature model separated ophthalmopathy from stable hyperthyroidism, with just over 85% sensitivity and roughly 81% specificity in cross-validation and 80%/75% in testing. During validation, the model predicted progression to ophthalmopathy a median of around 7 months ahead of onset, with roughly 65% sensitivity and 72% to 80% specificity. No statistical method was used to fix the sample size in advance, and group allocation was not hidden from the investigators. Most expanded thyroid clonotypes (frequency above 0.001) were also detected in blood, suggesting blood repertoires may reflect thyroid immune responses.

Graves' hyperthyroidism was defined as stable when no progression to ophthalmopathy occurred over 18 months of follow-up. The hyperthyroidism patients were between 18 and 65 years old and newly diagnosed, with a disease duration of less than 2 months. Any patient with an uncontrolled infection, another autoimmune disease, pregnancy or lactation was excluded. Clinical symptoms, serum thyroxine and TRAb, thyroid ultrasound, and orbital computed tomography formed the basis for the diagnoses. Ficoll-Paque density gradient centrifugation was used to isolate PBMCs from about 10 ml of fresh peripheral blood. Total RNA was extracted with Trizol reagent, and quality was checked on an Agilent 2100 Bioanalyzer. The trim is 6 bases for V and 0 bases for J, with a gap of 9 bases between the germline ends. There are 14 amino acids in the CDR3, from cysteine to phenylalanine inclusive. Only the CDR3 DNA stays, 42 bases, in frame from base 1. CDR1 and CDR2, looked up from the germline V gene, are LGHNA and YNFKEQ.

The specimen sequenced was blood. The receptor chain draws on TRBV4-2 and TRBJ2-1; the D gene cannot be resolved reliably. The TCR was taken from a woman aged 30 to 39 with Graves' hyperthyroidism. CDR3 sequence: CASSQVGSYNEQFF. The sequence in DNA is TGTGCCAGCAGTCAGGTCGGCTCCTACAATGAGCAGTTCTTC.